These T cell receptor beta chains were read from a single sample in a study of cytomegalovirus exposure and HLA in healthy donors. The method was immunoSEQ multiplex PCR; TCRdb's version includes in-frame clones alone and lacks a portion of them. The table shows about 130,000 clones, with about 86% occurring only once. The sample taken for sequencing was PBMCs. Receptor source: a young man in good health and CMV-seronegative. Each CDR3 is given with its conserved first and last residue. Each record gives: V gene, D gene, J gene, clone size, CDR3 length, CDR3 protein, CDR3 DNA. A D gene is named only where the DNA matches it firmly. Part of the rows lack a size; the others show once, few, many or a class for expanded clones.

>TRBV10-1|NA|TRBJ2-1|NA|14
CASSRVRESDEQFF
TGCGCCAGCAGCAGGGTGAGAGAGTCGGATGAGCAGTTCTTC
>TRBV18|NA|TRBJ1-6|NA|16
CASSPVSGGVNSPLHF
TGTGCCAGCTCACCAGTATCGGGAGGGGTTAATTCACCCCTCCACTTT
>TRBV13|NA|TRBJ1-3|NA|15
CASSSGRGWTNTIYF
TGTGCCAGCAGCTCCGGGCGGGGTTGGACAAACACCATATATTTT
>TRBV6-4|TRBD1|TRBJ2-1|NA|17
CASSDSMDRGHRNEQFF
TGTGCCAGCAGTGACTCGATGGACAGGGGGCATAGGAATGAGCAGTTCTTC
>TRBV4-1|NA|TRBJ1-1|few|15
CASSQEKGRWTEAFF
TGCGCCAGCAGCCAAGAGAAGGGGCGGTGGACTGAAGCTTTCTTT
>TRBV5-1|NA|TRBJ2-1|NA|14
CASSFSGSYNEQFF
TGCGCCAGCAGCTTTTCGGGGTCCTACAATGAGCAGTTCTTC
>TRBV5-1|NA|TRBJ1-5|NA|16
CASSLDGSFSNQPQHF
TGCGCCAGCAGCTTGGACGGGTCGTTTAGCAATCAGCCCCAGCATTTT
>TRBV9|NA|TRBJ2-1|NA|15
CASSLSPSSYNEQFF
TGTGCCAGCAGTTTATCGCCCAGCTCCTACAATGAGCAGTTCTTC
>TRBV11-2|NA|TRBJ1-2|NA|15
CASSLDWGGRYGYTF
TGTGCCAGCAGCTTAGATTGGGGGGGGCGCTATGGCTACACCTTC
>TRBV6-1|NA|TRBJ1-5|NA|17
CASSVRPGGYSNQPQHF
TGTGCCAGCAGTGTGCGCCCCGGAGGGTATAGCAATCAGCCCCAGCATTTT
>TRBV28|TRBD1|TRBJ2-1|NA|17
CASSSQQGAMTYNEQFF
TGTGCCAGCAGTTCCCAACAGGGGGCGATGACCTACAATGAGCAGTTCTTC
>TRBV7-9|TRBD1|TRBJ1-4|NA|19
CASSKGQGGYFAGDEKLFF
TGTGCCAGCAGCAAGGGACAGGGAGGGTATTTTGCCGGTGATGAAAAACTGTTTTTT
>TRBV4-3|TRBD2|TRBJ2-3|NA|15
CASSQGLATTDTQYF
TGCGCCAGCAGCCAAGGACTAGCAACCACAGATACGCAGTATTTT
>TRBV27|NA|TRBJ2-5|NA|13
CASSLRERETQYF
TGTGCCAGCAGTTTACGGGAAAGAGAGACCCAGTACTTC
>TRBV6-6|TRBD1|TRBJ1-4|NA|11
CASRGDRGLFF
TGTGCCAGCAGGGGGGACAGGGGATTGTTTTTT
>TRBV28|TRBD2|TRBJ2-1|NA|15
CASSPRGRGYNEQFF
TGTGCCAGCAGTCCGCGGGGGAGGGGATACAATGAGCAGTTCTTC
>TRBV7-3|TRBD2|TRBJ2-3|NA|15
CASSPSGGSTDTQYF
TGTGCCAGCAGTCCTAGCGGGGGTAGCACAGATACGCAGTATTTT
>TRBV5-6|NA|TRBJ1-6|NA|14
CASSLRGKGSPLHF
TGTGCCAGCAGCTTGAGGGGGAAGGGTTCACCCCTCCACTTT
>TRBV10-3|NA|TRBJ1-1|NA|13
CAIMGAMNTEAFF
TGTGCCATCATGGGGGCTATGAACACTGAAGCTTTCTTT
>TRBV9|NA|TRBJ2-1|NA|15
CASRYTARGYNEQFF
TGTGCCAGCAGATATACCGCTCGCGGCTACAATGAGCAGTTCTTC
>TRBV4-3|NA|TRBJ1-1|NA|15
CASSQSLRGYTEAFF
TGCGCCAGCAGCCAGAGTTTGCGGGGATACACTGAAGCTTTCTTT
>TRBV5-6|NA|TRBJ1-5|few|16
CASSRGGPVSNQPQHF
TGTGCCAGCAGCCGAGGGGGACCGGTAAGCAATCAGCCCCAGCATTTT